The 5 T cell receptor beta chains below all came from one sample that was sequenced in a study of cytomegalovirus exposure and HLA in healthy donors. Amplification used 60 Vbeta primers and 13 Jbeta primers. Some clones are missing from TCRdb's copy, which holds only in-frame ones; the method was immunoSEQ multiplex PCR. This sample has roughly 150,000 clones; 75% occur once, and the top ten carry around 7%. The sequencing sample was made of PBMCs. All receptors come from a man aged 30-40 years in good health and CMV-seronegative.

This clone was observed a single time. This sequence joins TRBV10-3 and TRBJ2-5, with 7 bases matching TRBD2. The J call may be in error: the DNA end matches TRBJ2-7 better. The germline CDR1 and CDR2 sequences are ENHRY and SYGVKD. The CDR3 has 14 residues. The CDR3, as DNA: TGTGCCATCAGTTTAACTAGCGTCGCCTACGAGCAGTACTTC. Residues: CAISLTSVAYEQYF.

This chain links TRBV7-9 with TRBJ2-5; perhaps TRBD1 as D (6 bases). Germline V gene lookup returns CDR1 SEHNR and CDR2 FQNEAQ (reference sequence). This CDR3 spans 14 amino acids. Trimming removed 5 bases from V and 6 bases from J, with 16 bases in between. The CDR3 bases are TGTGCCAGCAGCCTAGAGGGGGATGGAAAGACCCAGTACTTC. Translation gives CASSLEGDGKTQYF. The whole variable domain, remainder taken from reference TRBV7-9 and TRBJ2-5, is DTGVSQNPRHKITKRGQNVTFRCDPISEHNRLYWYRQTLGQGPEFLTYFQNEAQLEKSRLLSDRFSAERPKGSFSTLEIQRTEQGDSAMYLCASSLEGDGKTQYFGPGTRLLVL.

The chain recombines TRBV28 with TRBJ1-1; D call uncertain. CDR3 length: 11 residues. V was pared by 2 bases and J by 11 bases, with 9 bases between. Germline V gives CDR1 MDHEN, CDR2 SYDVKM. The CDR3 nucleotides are TGTGCCAGCAGTTTACAACTTGCGGCTTTCTTT. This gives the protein CASSLQLAAFF. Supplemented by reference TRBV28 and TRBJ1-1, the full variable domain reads DVKVTQSSRYLVKRTGEKVFLECVQDMDHENMFWYRQDPGLGLRLIYFSYDVKMKEKGDIPEGYSVSREKKERFSLILESASTNQTSMYLCASSLQLAAFFGQGTRLTVV.

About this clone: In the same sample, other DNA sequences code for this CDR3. The CDR3 DNA reads as TGTGCCAGTGCGCCGGGACAGGGCTCCTACGAGCAGTACTTC. Protein sequence: CASAPGQGSYEQYF. The chain recombines TRBV19 with TRBJ2-7, with 9 bases fitting TRBD1. Per the germline V gene, CDR1 is LNHDA and CDR2 is SQIVND (reference sequence). The J segment lost 0 bases and the V segment lost 8 bases, leaving 5 bases of the junction unmatched. The CDR3 runs to 14 residues. Full variable domain (missing parts from reference TRBV19 and TRBJ2-7): DGGITQSPKYLFRKEGQNVTLSCEQNLNHDAMYWYRQDPGQGLRLIYYSQIVNDFQKGDIAEGYSVSREKKESFPLTVTSAQKNPTAFYLCASAPGQGSYEQYFGPGTRLTVT.

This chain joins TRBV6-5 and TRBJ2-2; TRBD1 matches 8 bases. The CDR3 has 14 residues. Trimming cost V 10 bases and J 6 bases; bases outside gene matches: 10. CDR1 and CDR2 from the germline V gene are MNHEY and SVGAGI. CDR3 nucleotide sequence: TGTGCCACCTCGCAGGCAGGGGGCGCCGGGGAGCTGTTTTTT. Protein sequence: CATSQAGGAGELFF.